The source of this T cell receptor beta chain is a study of cytomegalovirus exposure and HLA in healthy donors. Findings and caveats of the study: Within an earlier analysis, most TCR beta V segments proved productive either about 90% or about 30% of the time. HLA alleles were associated with fewer than 20,000 TCR beta sequences in a later analysis at 0.05 false discovery rate. The authors considered a cluster of highly shared sequence variants likely to be a sequencing artifact.

J lost 6 bases, V lost 8 bases, and 7 bases had no gene match. The CDR3 sequence is 13 residues long. The germline gives CDR1 MNHNS, CDR2 SASEGT. PCR used 60 Vbeta primers and 13 Jbeta primers. The method was immunoSEQ multiplex PCR; TCRdb's version includes in-frame clones alone and lacks a portion of them. The table for this sample gives 140,000 or so clones. A word on this clone: Its matching antigen is unknown.

Donors consisted of healthy bone marrow donors. The sample taken for sequencing was PBMCs. The chain has TRBV6-1 and TRBJ2-1; 7 bases align to TRBD2. The sequence derives from a male donor in good health and CMV-seronegative. The CDR3, as DNA: TGTGCCAGCCTGCGGGAGTCCCGCAATGAGCAGTTCTTC. Residues: CASLRESRNEQFF.